The present T cell receptor (beta chain) was sequenced within a study of beta chain features in type 1 diabetes. On the study more broadly: Investigators examined around 110 million sorted cells across all samples.

V shed 3 bases, J shed 0 bases, and the junction held 8 bases outside the gene matches. The CDR3 extends over 17 amino acids. Germline CDR1 is KGHSH and CDR2 is LQKENI. Sequencing targeted expressed TCRB transcripts, as all isolated RNA had been reverse transcribed. Using immunoSEQ multiplex PCR, the repertoire was profiled, and TCRdb retains in-frame clones only, with some absent. This table has 350,000 or so clones, around 20% appearing once. This receptor was identified in a woman aged 18-30 years in good health. This sequence joins TRBV18 and TRBJ2-3, with 8 bases identical to TRBD2. The specimen was naive CD4+ T cells from blood. CDR3 bases: TGTGCCAGCTCACCCCCTATAGCGGGACCTAGCACAGATACGCAGTATTTT. It is translated as CASSPPIAGPSTDTQYF.